A single sample is the source of the 19 T cell receptor beta chains below, sequenced in a study of blood T cells in healthy people across ages. For the second PCR, which ran for roughly 6 to 12 cycles, a sample-barcoded 5' primer and a J-beta primer mix were used. TCRdb ran MiXCR on the 5' RACE reads and lists one entry per CDR3 protein. The table records approximately 780,000 distinct CDR3 sequences, roughly 25% of them present only once. These data were also filed under a second study, of T cells of mothers and their children.

The specimen sequenced was blood. These receptors came from a boy aged 5-17 years in good health.

The V gene is TRBV4-1, the J gene TRBJ2-5, with D maybe TRBD1 (6 bases). This CDR3 contains 14 residues. Trimming removed 4 bases from V and 2 bases from J, with 11 bases in between. Germline loops: CDR1 MGHRA, CDR2 YSYEKL. The CDR3 sequence is CASSRRQEQETQYF. The CDR3 DNA reads as TGCGCCAGCAGCCGTCGACAGGAGCAAGAGACCCAGTACTTC.

The chain employs TRBV4-1 and TRBJ2-5; 9 nucleotides match TRBD2. The V and J ends lost 2 bases and 2 bases, in that order; junction bases with no gene match: 12. CDR3 length: 18 residues. Germline V CDR1 and CDR2: MGHRA, YSYEKL. CDR3 in amino acids: CASSQSPLAGRRQETQYF. CDR3 in DNA: TGCGCCAGCAGCCAATCACCGCTAGCGGGGCGTCGGCAAGAGACCCAGTACTTC.

Ten or more counts support this clonotype. The chain couples TRBV5-6 to TRBJ2-5; 12 nucleotides agree with TRBD2. CDR3 length: 16 residues. Germline V gene lookup returns CDR1 SGHDT and CDR2 YYEEEE. V was clipped by 3 bases and J by 0 bases; unmatched bases: 3. CDR3 protein: CASSSLAGGYQETQYF. Written as DNA, the CDR3 is TGTGCCAGCAGCTCACTAGCGGGGGGCTACCAAGAGACCCAGTACTTC.

As regards this clonotype: At one end, the junction sequence differs from germline, possibly due to a read error. The chain is built from TRBV27 and TRBJ1-2, with TRBD1 as a possible D gene (6 bases). CDR1 MNHEY and CDR2 SMNVEV come from the germline V gene (reference sequence). This CDR3 is built from 15 residues. CDR3 protein: CAGSLLGGPTYGYTF. As DNA, the CDR3 is TGTGCCGGCAGTTTGTTGGGGGGCCCTACTTATGGCTACACCTTC.

This chain connects TRBV6-1 to TRBJ2-5; the D gene is possibly TRBD2 (5 bases). Gene TRBJ2-1 matches the end of the DNA better, so the J call may be wrong. CDR3 length equals 14 residues. Germline loops: CDR1 MNHNS, CDR2 SASEGT. Written as DNA, the CDR3 is TGTGCCAGCAGTGTGTCGGGGTCGGGGTGGGAGCAGTTCTTC. Amino acids: CASSVSGSGWEQFF.

This chain links TRBV6-5 with TRBJ2-5; TRBD2 matches 10 bases. The J call may be mistaken, given a closer DNA end match to TRBJ2-1. CDR1 is MNHEY, CDR2 SVGAGI, per germline. CDR3 size: 19 residues. The CDR3 is CASSYSTTAGLARYNEQFF. CDR3 nucleotides: TGTGCCAGCAGTTACTCGACTACGGCGGGACTAGCGAGGTACAATGAGCAGTTCTTC.

Of note for this clonotype: A much more abundant neighbour one base away suggests this may be a read error. This chain links TRBV7-3 with TRBJ2-3; 9 nucleotides line up with TRBD2. Germline-derived CDR1 and CDR2 are SGHTA and FQGTGA. This CDR3 comprises 14 residues. This CDR3 is CASSPGTSIDTQYF. CDR3 nucleotides: TGTGCCAGCAGCCCCGGGACTAGCATAGATACGCAGTATTTT.

The chain employs TRBV11-2 and TRBJ2-4; TRBD1 agrees at 8 bases. The germline V gene has CDR1 SGHAT and CDR2 FQNNGV. With 3 bases clipped from V and 3 bases from J, the junction kept 4 bases outside the gene matches. The CDR3 loop spans 15 amino acids. The CDR3 region is CASSFDRGSKNIQYF. CDR3 DNA: TGTGCCAGCAGCTTCGACAGGGGTAGCAAAAACATTCAGTACTTC.

The chain recombines TRBV20-1 with TRBJ1-1, with no clear D. CDR1 and CDR2 (germline): DFQATT, SNEGSKA (reference sequence). The length of the CDR3 is 12 residues. V was cut by 2 bases and J by 2 bases, with 6 bases left in between. The CDR3 protein is CSARSGNTEAFF. The DNA of the CDR3 is TGCAGTGCTAGATCCGGAAACACTGAAGCTTTCTTT.

This clonotype was picked up many times. The gene calls are TRBV6-6 and TRBJ2-2; tentatively, D is TRBD2 (5 bases). This CDR3 contains 13 residues. The ends were cut back, 6 bases at V and 3 bases at J, with 8 bases in the middle. CDR1 and CDR2 from the germline V gene are MNHNY and SVGAGI (reference sequence). CDR3 in amino acids: CASRTGYTGELFF. CDR3 DNA sequence: TGTGCCAGCAGAACGGGGTACACCGGGGAGCTGTTTTTT.

J is TRBJ2-5 and V is TRBV5-1; D not certain. CDR1 and CDR2 from the germline V gene are SGHRS and YFSETQ. The CDR3 runs 14 residues. V was pared by 3 bases and J by 5 bases, with 14 bases between. In nucleotides, the CDR3 is TGCGCCAGCAGCTCTTACGGGTCCGCCGAGACCCAGTACTTC. It translates to CASSSYGSAETQYF.

The V gene is TRBV12-3 or TRBV12-4, the J gene TRBJ2-5, with 8 bases matching TRBD1. Trimming cost V 4 bases and J 2 bases; bases outside gene matches: 3. This CDR3 has 14 amino acids. The CDR3 spells CASSWGQVQETQYF. In DNA, the CDR3 is TGTGCCAGCAGTTGGGGACAGGTACAAGAGACCCAGTACTTC.

V is TRBV29-1 and J is TRBJ2-5, with TRBD2 as a possible D gene (5 bases). Trimming removed 4 bases from V and 0 bases from J, with 9 bases in between. Germline CDR1 is SQVTM and CDR2 is ANQGSEA. This CDR3 spans 13 amino acids. The CDR3 DNA follows: TGCAGCGTTGGAGGAGGCGACCAAGAGACCCAGTACTTC. Translation gives CSVGGGDQETQYF.

The gene calls are TRBV12-3 or TRBV12-4 and TRBJ2-5, with TRBD2 matching 7 bases. There are 14 residues in the CDR3. Losses at the gene ends were 7 bases for V and 9 bases for J; bases not matched to a gene: 14. The DNA of the CDR3 is TGTGCCAGCACCCTACTAGGGGCGGGGGACGCCCAGTACTTC. Encoded protein: CASTLLGAGDAQYF.

J is TRBJ1-4 and V is TRBV5-5; D unresolved. Trimming removed 0 bases at V and 8 bases at J, with 11 bases between. In germline, CDR1 is SGHKS, CDR2 YYEKEE (reference sequence). The CDR3 sequence is 14 residues long. DNA for the CDR3: TGTGCCAGCAGCTTGGGGGGTATGGTCGAAAAACTGTTTTTT. This sequence encodes CASSLGGMVEKLFF.

The chain employs TRBV5-1 and TRBJ2-7; weak D call: TRBD2 (6 bases). The J call may not be correct, given that the DNA end is closer to TRBJ2-1. The CDR3 runs to 16 residues. Germline V gives CDR1 SGHRS, CDR2 YFSETQ. The DNA of the CDR3 is TGCGCCAGCAGCGTGCGAGGCGGGGCGATGGAGGATGAGCAGTTCTTC. Translated, it gives CASSVRGGAMEDEQFF.

A few counts support this clonotype. The chain employs TRBV29-1 and TRBJ2-3; D is perhaps TRBD2 (6 bases). The CDR3 is 15 amino acids. Germline V gene sequence: CDR1 SQVTM, CDR2 ANQGSEA. Trimming stripped 5 bases from V and 2 bases from J, with 17 bases between. The CDR3 nucleotides are TGCAGCGTTATTGGACCGGAGGGGTCCACAGATACGCAGTATTTT. Protein product: CSVIGPEGSTDTQYF.

On this clonotype itself: Sequence at one end of the junction differs from germline and may be a read error. The chain couples TRBV28 to TRBJ2-4; no clear D gene. The length of the CDR3 is 14 residues. Germline loops: CDR1 MDHEN, CDR2 SYDVKM. Here the CDR3 DNA reads TGTGCCAGCAGGGACCGTGAAGCCAAAAACATTCAGAACTTC. Translating gives CASRDREAKNIQNF.

The sample holds a few counts of this clonotype. The V and J genes are TRBV14 and TRBJ2-7, with a tentative D call TRBD2 (5 bases). The V end lost 0 bases, the J end lost 3 bases, and 9 bases lay between the germline ends. This CDR3 is 14 amino acids long. The germline gives CDR1 SGHDN, CDR2 FVKESK. The CDR3, as DNA: TGTGCCAGCAGCCAAGACAGGACTCTCTACGAGCAGTACTTC. This encodes CASSQDRTLYEQYF.